The 2 T cell receptor beta chains in this list originate from one sample, sequenced in a study of OX40 agonist ivuxolimab in advanced cancers. Clones were read by immunoSEQ multiplex PCR, and TCRdb kept only the in-frame ones, dropping some. The sample records over 9,500 clones, roughly three quarters being singletons. The sequences come from CD4+ or CD8+ T cells sorted from blood, collected in a trial of the OX40 agonist ivuxolimab. These TCRs come from an adult with an advanced solid tumor such as melanoma, head and neck, liver or kidney cancer.

With respect to this clone: The junction differs from germline at one of its ends, possibly a read error. This chain uses TRBV10-3 with TRBJ2-1; TRBD1 aligns across 8 bases. The germline CDR1 and CDR2 sequences are ENHRY and SYGVKD. The CDR3 sequence is 14 residues long. CDR3 DNA sequence: TGTGCCAGCAGTTACAGACAGGGGCAGGATGAGCAGTTCTTC. This sequence encodes CASSYRQGQDEQFF.

The chain couples TRBV4-1 to TRBJ2-7, with a tentative D call TRBD1 (6 bases). The CDR3 length is 17 residues. The germline gives CDR1 MGHRA, CDR2 YSYEKL. The V end was cut by 0 bases, the J end by 1 base, with 16 bases between. The CDR3 coding sequence is TGCGCCAGCAGCCAAGAGGTGCATGGACAGAGTTCCTACGAGCAGTACTTC. It encodes CASSQEVHGQSSYEQYF.